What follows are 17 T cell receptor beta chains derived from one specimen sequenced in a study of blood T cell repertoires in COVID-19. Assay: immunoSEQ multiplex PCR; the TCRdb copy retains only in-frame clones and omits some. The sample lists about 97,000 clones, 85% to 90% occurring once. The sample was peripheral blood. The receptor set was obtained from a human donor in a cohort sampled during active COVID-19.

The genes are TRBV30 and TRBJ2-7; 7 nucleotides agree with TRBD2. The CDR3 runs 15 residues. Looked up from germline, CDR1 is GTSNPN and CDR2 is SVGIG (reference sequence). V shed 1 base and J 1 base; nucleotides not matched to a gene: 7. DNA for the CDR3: TGTGCCTGGAGTGCAAGAGCGGGGCGTTCCTACGAGCAGTACTTC. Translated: CAWSARAGRSYEQYF.

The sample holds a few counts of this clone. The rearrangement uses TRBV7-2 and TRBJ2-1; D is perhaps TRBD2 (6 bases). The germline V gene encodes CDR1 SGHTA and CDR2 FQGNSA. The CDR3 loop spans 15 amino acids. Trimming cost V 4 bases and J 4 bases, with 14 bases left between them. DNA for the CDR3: TGTGCCAGCAGCTGGGCGGGGAACCAGTACAATGAGCAGTTCTTC. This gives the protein CASSWAGNQYNEQFF. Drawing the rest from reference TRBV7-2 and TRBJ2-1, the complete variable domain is GAGVSQSPSNKVTEKGKDVELRCDPISGHTALYWYRQSLGQGLEFLIYFQGNSAPDKSGLPSDRFSAERTGGSVSTLTIQRTQQEDSAVYLCASSWAGNQYNEQFFGPGTRLTVL.

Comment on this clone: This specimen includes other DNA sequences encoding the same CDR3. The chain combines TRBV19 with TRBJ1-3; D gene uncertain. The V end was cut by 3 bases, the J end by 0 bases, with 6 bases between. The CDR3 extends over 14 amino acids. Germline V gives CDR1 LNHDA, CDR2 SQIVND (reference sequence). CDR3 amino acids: CASSIGSSGNTIYF. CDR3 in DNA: TGTGCCAGTAGTATTGGGAGCTCTGGAAACACCATATATTTT. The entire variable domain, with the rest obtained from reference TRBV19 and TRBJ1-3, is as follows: DGGITQSPKYLFRKEGQNVTLSCEQNLNHDAMYWYRQDPGQGLRLIYYSQIVNDFQKGDIAEGYSVSREKKESFPLTVTSAQKNPTAFYLCASSIGSSGNTIYFGEGSWLTVV.

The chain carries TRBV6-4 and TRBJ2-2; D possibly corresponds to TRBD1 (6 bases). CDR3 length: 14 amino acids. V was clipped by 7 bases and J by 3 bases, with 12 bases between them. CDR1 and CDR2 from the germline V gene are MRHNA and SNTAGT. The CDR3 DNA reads TGTGCCAGCAAAAGGACAGACTACACCGGGGAGCTGTTTTTT. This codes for CASKRTDYTGELFF.

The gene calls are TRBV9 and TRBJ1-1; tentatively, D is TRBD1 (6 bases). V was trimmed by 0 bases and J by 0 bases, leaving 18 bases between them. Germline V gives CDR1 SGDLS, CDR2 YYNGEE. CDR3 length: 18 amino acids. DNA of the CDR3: TGTGCCAGCAGCGTAGGTGGGGGCCCGGGATTTATGAACACTGAAGCTTTCTTT. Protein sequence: CASSVGGGPGFMNTEAFF.

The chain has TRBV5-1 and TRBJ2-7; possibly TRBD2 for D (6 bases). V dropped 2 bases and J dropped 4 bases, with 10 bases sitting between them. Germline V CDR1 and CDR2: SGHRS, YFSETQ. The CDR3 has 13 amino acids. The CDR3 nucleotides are TGCGCCAGCAGCTTCAACGGGAGATACGAGCAGTACTTC. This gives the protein CASSFNGRYEQYF.

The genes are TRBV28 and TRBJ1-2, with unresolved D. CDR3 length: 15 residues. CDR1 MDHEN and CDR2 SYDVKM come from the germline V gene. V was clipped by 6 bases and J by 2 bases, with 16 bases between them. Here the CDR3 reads CASRLTVSPNYGYTF. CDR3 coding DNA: TGTGCCAGCAGACTCACAGTGTCTCCAAACTATGGCTACACCTTC.

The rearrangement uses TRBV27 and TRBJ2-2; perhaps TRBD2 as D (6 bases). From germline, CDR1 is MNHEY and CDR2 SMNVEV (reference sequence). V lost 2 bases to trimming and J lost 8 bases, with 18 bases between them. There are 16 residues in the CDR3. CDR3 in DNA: TGTGCCAGCAGTTTAGCCGGGACTCTAATAAAGGGGGAGCTGTTTTTT. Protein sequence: CASSLAGTLIKGELFF.

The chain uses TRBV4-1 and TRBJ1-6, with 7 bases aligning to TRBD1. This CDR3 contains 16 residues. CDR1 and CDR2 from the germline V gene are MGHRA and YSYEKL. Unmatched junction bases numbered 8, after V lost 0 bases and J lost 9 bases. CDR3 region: CASSQEKGAGGSPLHF. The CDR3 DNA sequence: TGCGCCAGCAGCCAAGAAAAGGGGGCAGGGGGTTCACCCCTCCACTTT.

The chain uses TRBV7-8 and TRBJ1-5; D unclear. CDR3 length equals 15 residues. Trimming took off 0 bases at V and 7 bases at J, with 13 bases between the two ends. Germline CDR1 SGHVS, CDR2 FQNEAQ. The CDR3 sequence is CASSLAPAPGQPQHF. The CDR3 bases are TGTGCCAGCAGCTTAGCGCCGGCCCCGGGGCAGCCCCAGCATTTT.

The DNA for the CDR3 is TGCGCCAGCAGCGTGGGGACAGGGGGCTTCAGCACCTACGAGCAGTACTTC. Its translation is CASSVGTGGFSTYEQYF. The rearrangement uses TRBV5-1 and TRBJ2-7; 12 bases map to TRBD1. This CDR3 region has 17 residues. Germline CDR1 and CDR2: SGHRS and YFSETQ. V shed 4 bases and J 2 bases; nucleotides not matched to a gene: 10. The variable domain in full, completed from reference TRBV5-1 and TRBJ2-7, reads KAGVTQTPRYLIKTRGQQVTLSCSPISGHRSVSWYQQTPGQGLQFLFEYFSETQRNKGNFPGRFSGRQFSNSRSEMNVSTLELGDSALYLCASSVGTGGFSTYEQYFGPGTRLTVT.

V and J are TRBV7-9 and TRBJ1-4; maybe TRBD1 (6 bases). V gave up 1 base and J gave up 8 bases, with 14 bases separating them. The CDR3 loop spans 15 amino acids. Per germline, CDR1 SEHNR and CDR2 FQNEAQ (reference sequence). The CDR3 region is CASSLEQGRGEKLFF. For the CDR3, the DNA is TGTGCCAGCAGCTTAGAACAGGGCCGTGGAGAAAAACTGTTTTTT. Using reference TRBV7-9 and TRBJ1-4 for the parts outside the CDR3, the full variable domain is DTGVSQNPRHKITKRGQNVTFRCDPISEHNRLYWYRQTLGQGPEFLTYFQNEAQLEKSRLLSDRFSAERPKGSFSTLEIQRTEQGDSAMYLCASSLEQGRGEKLFFGSGTQLSVL.

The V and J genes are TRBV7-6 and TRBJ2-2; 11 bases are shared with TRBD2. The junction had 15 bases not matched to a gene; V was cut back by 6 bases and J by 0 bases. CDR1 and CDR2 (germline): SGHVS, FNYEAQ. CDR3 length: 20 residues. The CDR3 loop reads CASSVIGLAGGSANTGELFF. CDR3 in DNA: TGTGCCAGCAGTGTAATAGGGCTAGCGGGGGGTTCCGCGAACACCGGGGAGCTGTTTTTT.

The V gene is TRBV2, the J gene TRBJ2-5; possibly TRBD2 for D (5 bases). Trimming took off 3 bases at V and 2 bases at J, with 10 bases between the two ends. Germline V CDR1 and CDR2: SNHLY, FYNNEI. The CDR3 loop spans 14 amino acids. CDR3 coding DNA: TGTGCCAGCAGTGACAGGACTGGACAAGAGACCCAGTACTTC. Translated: CASSDRTGQETQYF.

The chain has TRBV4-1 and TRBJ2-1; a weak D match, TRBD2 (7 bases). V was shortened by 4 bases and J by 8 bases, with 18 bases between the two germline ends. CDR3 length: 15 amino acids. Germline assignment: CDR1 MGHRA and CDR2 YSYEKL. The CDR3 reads CASSPMRGPSDEQFF. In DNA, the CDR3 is TGCGCCAGCAGCCCAATGCGGGGGCCCAGCGATGAGCAGTTCTTC.

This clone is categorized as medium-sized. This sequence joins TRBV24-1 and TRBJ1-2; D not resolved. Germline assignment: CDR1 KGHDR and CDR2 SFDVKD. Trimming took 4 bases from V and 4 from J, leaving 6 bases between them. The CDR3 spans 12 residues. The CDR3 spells CATSDPVYGYTF. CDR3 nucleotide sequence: TGTGCCACCAGTGACCCAGTCTATGGCTACACCTTC.

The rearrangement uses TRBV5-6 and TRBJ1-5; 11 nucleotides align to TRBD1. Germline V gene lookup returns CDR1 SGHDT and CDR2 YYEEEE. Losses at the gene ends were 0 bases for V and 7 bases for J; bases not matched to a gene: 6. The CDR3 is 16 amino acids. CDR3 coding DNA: TGTGCCAGCAGCTTGGGGTGGACAGGGGGCGGCCAGCCCCAGCATTTT. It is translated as CASSLGWTGGGQPQHF. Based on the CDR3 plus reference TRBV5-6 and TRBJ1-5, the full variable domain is DAGVTQSPTHLIKTRGQQVTLRCSPKSGHDTVSWYQQALGQGPQFIFQYYEEEERQRGNFPDRFSGHQFPNYSSELNVNALLLGDSALYLCASSLGWTGGGQPQHFGDGTRLSIL.